This passage covers 14 T cell receptor beta chains from one sample sequenced in a study of breast tumors, draining lymph nodes, adjacent tissues listed by TCRdb under 2016. Libraries were made using multiplex PCR. Sequencing relied on an Illumina HiSeq 2000. TCRdb applied fastp at Q25 and MiXCR to the public reads, then kept only in-frame beta chains. Rows matching on CDR3 protein sequence are summarized as one entry with the most common DNA and genes. Present in this sample are approximately 230,000 distinct CDR3 sequences, under 40% of which were seen just once. The ten most abundant clones make up approximately 3.6% of the sample. Lymph node samples came from the axillary draining lymph nodes of breast cancer patients. The sequenced sample was axillary lymph node tissue. The source is a female donor with breast cancer. Some clones in this sample may be carry-over from other donors' samples.

This clonotype came up many times. The V gene is TRBV19, the J gene TRBJ2-7; 8 nucleotides match TRBD1. Germline V gene lookup returns CDR1 LNHDA and CDR2 SQIVND (reference sequence). Trimming took 4 bases from V and 3 from J; bases not matched to a gene: 17. The CDR3 consists of 18 residues. CDR3 coding DNA: TGTGCCAGTAGTAGGGGGGTTGGCAGAGGACAGGGTGGCTACGAGCAGTACTTC. Its translation: CASSRGVGRGQGGYEQYF.

The chain uses TRBV2 and TRBJ2-3, with D possibly being TRBD1 (6 bases). Trimming removed 3 bases at V and 11 bases at J, with 21 bases between. Germline assignment: CDR1 SNHLY and CDR2 FYNNEI. The CDR3 extends over 15 amino acids. The DNA for the CDR3 is TGTGCCAGCAGTGATAGGGGGAGCTTTAACAATGAGCAGTATTTT. This gives the protein CASSDRGSFNNEQYF.

This clonotype was counted between two and nine times. A much larger clone lies one base from this, so it may be a read error. The chain carries TRBV20-1 and TRBJ2-7; TRBD2 aligns across 9 bases. The CDR3 sequence is 14 residues long. Germline V gene lookup returns CDR1 DFQATT and CDR2 SNEGSKA (reference sequence). The ends lost 4 bases at V and 6 bases at J; junction bases unmatched: 10. CDR3 sequence reads: CSATTGTSLSEQYF. CDR3 sequence (DNA): TGCAGTGCTACGACCGGGACTAGCCTGTCCGAGCAGTACTTC.

This clonotype was picked up many times. The chain recombines TRBV7-2 with TRBJ2-1; D possibly uses TRBD1 or TRBD2 (5 bases each). The CDR3 is 15 amino acids. V lost 1 base, J lost 6 bases, and 13 bases lay in between. Germline-derived CDR1 and CDR2 are SGHTA and FQGNSA. In nucleotides, the CDR3 is TGTGCCAGCAGCTTAGTCCCGGGGCCTCCCAATGAGCAGTTCTTC. Residues: CASSLVPGPPNEQFF. Variable domain in full (rest from reference TRBV7-2 and TRBJ2-1): GAGVSQSPSNKVTEKGKDVELRCDPISGHTALYWYRQSLGQGLEFLIYFQGNSAPDKSGLPSDRFSAERTGGSVSTLTIQRTQQEDSAVYLCASSLVPGPPNEQFFGPGTRLTVL.

J is TRBJ1-2 and V is TRBV3-1; D remains ambiguous. V dropped 3 bases and J dropped 6 bases, with 14 bases sitting between them. This CDR3 is 14 amino acids long. Germline CDR1 is LGHDT and CDR2 is YNNKEL (reference sequence). Written as DNA, the CDR3 is TGTGCCAGCAGCCATGATCAACCGGTGGATGGCTACACCTTC. Translated, it gives CASSHDQPVDGYTF.

V usage is TRBV7-6 and J usage is TRBJ2-1; D perhaps matches TRBD1 (6 bases). CDR1 SGHVS and CDR2 FNYEAQ come from the germline V gene. V was clipped by 0 bases and J by 2 bases, with 17 bases between them. There are 18 residues in the CDR3. DNA for the CDR3: TGTGCCAGCAGCTTAGCCAGCAGTCTAGGGGGTCCCTACAATGAGCAGTTCTTC. Translated: CASSLASSLGGPYNEQFF.

This clonotype has a handful of counts. The chain couples TRBV28 to TRBJ1-5; D may be TRBD1 (6 bases). The V and J ends lost 6 bases and 0 bases respectively, with 12 bases between them. CDR1 and CDR2 (germline): MDHEN, SYDVKM. The CDR3 runs to 15 residues. The DNA for the CDR3 is TGTGCCAGCAGATCCGGGGGCCATAGCAATCAGCCCCAGCATTTT. This encodes CASRSGGHSNQPQHF.

The chain links TRBV2 to TRBJ2-7; D might be TRBD2 (6 bases). Germline V gene data show CDR1 as SNHLY and CDR2 as FYNNEI. CDR3 length: 15 amino acids. Trimming took off 6 bases at V and 0 bases at J, with 15 bases between the two ends. CDR3 sequence reads: CASSFGGTNSYEQYF. In nucleotides, the CDR3 is TGTGCCAGCAGCTTTGGCGGGACGAACTCCTACGAGCAGTACTTC.

This clonotype was recorded many times. The rearrangement links TRBV7-2 to TRBJ2-1; D unresolved. Trimming left V 5 bases short and J 6 bases short, with 8 bases between. The CDR3 has 12 amino acids. Germline V gene data show CDR1 as SGHTA and CDR2 as FQGNSA. CDR3: CASSKLANEQFF. The CDR3 DNA is TGTGCCAGCAGCAAACTTGCCAATGAGCAGTTCTTC.

This chain links TRBV2 with TRBJ2-2; 10 nucleotides agree with TRBD2. This CDR3 contains 14 residues. V trimming: 6 bases; J trimming: 4 bases; junction bases outside the gene matches: 2. The germline V gene encodes CDR1 SNHLY and CDR2 FYNNEI. The CDR3 DNA is TGTGCCAGCAGGAGACTAGCGGGCACCGGGGAGCTGTTTTTT. This gives the protein CASRRLAGTGELFF.

This chain uses TRBV29-1 with TRBJ2-1; D is uncertain. V lost 8 bases, J lost 5 bases, and 13 bases lay in between. CDR3 length equals 12 residues. CDR1 SQVTM and CDR2 ANQGSEA come from the germline V gene. This chain's CDR3 is CSSEFRDNEQFF. The CDR3, as DNA: TGCAGCAGTGAATTCCGGGACAATGAGCAGTTCTTC.

Ten or more counts support this clonotype. This chain connects TRBV19 to TRBJ2-1; D not resolved. Germline values: CDR1 LNHDA, CDR2 SQIVND (reference sequence). V was trimmed by 4 bases and J by 2 bases, leaving 15 bases between them. The CDR3 totals 16 residues. DNA for the CDR3: TGTGCCAGTAGTACCCCAAAAGGGCTCACCTACAATGAGCAGTTCTTC. It translates to CASSTPKGLTYNEQFF.

Many counts were recorded for this clonotype. Written as DNA, the CDR3 is TGCGCCAGCAGACGACAGGGGGCAGAAACCGGGGAGCTGTTTTTT. It specifies CASRRQGAETGELFF. The chain joins TRBV4-1 to TRBJ2-2, with TRBD1 matching 10 bases. V lost 6 bases, J lost 5 bases, and 6 bases stayed unmatched. The CDR3 contains 15 residues. The germline V gene encodes CDR1 MGHRA and CDR2 YSYEKL.

The V gene is TRBV19, the J gene TRBJ2-3; 8 bases line up with TRBD1. Germline values: CDR1 LNHDA, CDR2 SQIVND (reference sequence). V lost 3 bases and J lost 4; bases outside the gene matches: 9. The CDR3 has 16 amino acids. This chain's CDR3 is CASSIGQTGAPDTQYF. Here the CDR3 DNA reads TGTGCCAGTAGTATCGGCCAGACAGGGGCCCCAGATACGCAGTATTTT.